The 4 T cell receptor beta chains reported below all come from one sample, sequenced in a study of T cells after yellow fever vaccination (dated by TCRdb to between 2017 and 2020). The method behind the library was 5' RACE. Sequencing was carried out with an Illumina NovaSeq 6000. The public reads were reanalyzed by TCRdb: fastp trimming at Q25, MiXCR alignment, in-frame beta chains only. Duplicate CDR3 protein sequences are folded into a single record with the most common DNA and genes. Across this sample there are about 350,000 distinct CDR3 sequences, with over 3.5% seen only once. Approximately 25% of the sample comes from the top ten. Interpreted using the paper, the treatment or condition label stands for: live attenuated yellow fever vaccine strain. The sample here was PBMCs, taken 5 days after the yellow fever booster vaccination. Receptors originate from a man younger than 35 who received the YFV17D yellow fever vaccine.

Ten or more counts support this clonotype. This rearrangement joins TRBV18 to TRBJ1-1, with TRBD1 identical over 8 bases. The trim removed 6 bases at V and 4 bases at J, leaving 7 bases unmatched. The germline gives CDR1 KGHSH, CDR2 LQKENI. The CDR3 covers 14 residues. The CDR3, as DNA: TGTGCCAGCTCTCCTATTACAGGGGGCACTGAAGCTTTCTTT. Its protein product is CASSPITGGTEAFF.

This clonotype was counted ten times or more. The V call is TRBV6-2 or TRBV6-3, the J call TRBJ2-6; D is undetermined. The CDR3 runs to 13 residues. Trimming removed 6 bases from V and 4 bases from J, with 7 bases in between. Germline CDR1 MNHEY, CDR2 SVGEGT. CDR3 loop: CASRTAGANVLTF. The CDR3 DNA is TGTGCCAGCAGGACGGCCGGGGCCAACGTCCTGACTTTC.

This clonotype was seen more than once but under ten times. V gene TRBV7-9 combines with J gene TRBJ1-1; 9 positions match TRBD1. The germline gives CDR1 SEHNR, CDR2 FQNEAQ (reference sequence). The CDR3 totals 13 residues. Germline trimming cut 2 bases from V and 8 bases from J; bases unmatched to any gene: 3. CDR3 region: CASSLSTGGEAFF. CDR3 DNA: TGTGCCAGCAGCTTAAGTACAGGGGGCGAAGCTTTCTTT.

Ten or more counts support this clonotype. The chain has TRBV29-1 and TRBJ1-6, with unresolved D. The CDR3 is made up of 13 amino acids. Germline V gene lookup returns CDR1 SQVTM and CDR2 ANQGSEA. Trimming took off 4 bases at V and 8 bases at J, with 12 bases between the two ends. The CDR3 nucleotides read TGCAGCGTTGGTGCCAGCTCCGATTCACCCCTCCACTTT. Protein: CSVGASSDSPLHF.